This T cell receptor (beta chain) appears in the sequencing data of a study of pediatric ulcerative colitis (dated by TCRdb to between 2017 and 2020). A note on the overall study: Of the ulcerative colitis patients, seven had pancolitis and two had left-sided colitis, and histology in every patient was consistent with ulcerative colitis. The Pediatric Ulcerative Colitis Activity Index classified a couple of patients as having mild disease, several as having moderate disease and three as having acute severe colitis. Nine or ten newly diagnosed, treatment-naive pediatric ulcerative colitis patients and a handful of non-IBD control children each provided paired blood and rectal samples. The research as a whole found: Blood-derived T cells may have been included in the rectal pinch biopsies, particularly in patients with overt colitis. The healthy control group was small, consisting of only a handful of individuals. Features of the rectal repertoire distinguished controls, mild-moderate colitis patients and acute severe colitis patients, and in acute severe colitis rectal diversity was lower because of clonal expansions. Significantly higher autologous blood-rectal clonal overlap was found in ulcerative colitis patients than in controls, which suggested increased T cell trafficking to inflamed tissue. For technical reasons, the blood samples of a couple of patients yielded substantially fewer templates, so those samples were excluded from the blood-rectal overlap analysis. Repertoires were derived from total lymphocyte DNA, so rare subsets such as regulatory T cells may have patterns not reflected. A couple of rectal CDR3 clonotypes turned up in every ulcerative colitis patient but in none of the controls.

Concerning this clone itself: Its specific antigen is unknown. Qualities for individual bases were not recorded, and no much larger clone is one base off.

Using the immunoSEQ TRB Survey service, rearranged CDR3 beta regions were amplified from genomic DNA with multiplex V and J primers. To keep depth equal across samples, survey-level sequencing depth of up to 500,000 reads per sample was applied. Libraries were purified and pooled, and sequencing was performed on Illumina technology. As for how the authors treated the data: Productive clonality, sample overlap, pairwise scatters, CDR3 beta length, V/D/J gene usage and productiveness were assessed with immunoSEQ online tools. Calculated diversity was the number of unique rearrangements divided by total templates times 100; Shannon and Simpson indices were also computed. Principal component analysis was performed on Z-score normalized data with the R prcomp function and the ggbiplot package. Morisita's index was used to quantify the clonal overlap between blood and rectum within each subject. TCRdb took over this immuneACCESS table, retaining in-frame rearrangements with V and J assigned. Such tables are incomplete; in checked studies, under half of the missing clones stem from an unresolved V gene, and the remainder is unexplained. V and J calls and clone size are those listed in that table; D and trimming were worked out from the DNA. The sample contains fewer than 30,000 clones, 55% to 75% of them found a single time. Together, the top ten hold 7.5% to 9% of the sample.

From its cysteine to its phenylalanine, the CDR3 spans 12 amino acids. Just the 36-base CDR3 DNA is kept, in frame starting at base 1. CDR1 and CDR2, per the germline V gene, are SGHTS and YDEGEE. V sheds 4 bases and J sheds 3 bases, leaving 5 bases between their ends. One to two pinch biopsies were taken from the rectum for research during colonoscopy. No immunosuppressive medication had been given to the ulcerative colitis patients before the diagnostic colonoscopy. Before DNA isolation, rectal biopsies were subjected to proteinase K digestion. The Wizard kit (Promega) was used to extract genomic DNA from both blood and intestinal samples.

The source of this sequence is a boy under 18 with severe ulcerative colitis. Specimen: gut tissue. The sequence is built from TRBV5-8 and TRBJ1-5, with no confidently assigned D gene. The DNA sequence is TGTGCCAGCAGCCGGAACAATCAGCCCCAGCATTTT. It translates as CASSRNNQPQHF.